This T cell receptor (beta chain) derives from a study of T cell responses to AZD1222 COVID-19 vaccine. Findings and limits, study-wide: Unmutated variant regions are reportedly the target of nearly half of TCRs that are spike-specific. Sampling captured repertoires only after the peak T cell response. Baseline serology detected seropositivity in only a handful of AZD1222 recipients. Donors were chiefly white British, with a greater number of females, and clonal diversity was perhaps underestimated.

TCRdb keeps only in-frame clones here, not all; method: immunoSEQ multiplex PCR. The repertoire holds 180,000 or so clones, with more than 80% as singletons. With regard to this clone: The target antigen is unknown.

The receptor was isolated from an adult in good health. Sequences were derived from peripheral blood, sampled on day 0 of AZD1222 vaccination.

The CDR3 sequence is CASGAPGLSEQYF. The CDR3 DNA reads TGTGCCAGCGGCGCGCCTGGGTTAAGTGAGCAGTACTTC. V gene TRBV11-2 combines with J gene TRBJ2-7; D is unclear. This CDR3 region has 13 residues. Trimming took off 8 bases at V and 7 bases at J, with 18 bases between the two ends. Germline CDR1 and CDR2: SGHAT and FQNNGV.